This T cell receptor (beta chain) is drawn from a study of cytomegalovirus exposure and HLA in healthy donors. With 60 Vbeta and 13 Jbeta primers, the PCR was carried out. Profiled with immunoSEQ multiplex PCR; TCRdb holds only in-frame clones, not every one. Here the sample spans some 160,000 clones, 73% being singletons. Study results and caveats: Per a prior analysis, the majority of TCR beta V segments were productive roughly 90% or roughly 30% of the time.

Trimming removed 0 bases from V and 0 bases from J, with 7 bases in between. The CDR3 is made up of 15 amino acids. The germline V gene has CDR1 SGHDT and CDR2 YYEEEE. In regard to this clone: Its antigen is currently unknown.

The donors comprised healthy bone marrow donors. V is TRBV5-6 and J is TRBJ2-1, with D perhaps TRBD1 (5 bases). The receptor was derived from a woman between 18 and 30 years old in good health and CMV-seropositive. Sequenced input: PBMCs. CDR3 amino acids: CASSLVRDSYNEQFF. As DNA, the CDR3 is TGTGCCAGCAGCTTGGTCAGGGACTCCTACAATGAGCAGTTCTTC.